This T cell receptor beta chain was sequenced during a study of T cells after yellow fever vaccination. Study at large: SMART-Seq v4 Ultra Low Input handled preparation of low-cell-number fractions. Findings and limits, study-wide: On re-exposure, the response was weaker but peaked faster, at day 5 versus 15. Most clones from primary vaccination resurfaced after the booster (96% CD4, around 90% CD8).

Trimming pared 7 bases from V and 5 bases from J, leaving 8 bases between. This CDR3 spans 11 amino acids. Germline V gene sequence: CDR1 MDHEN, CDR2 SYDVKM. As regards this clonotype: No antigen is known for it.

Template switching with 5'RACE generated the TCR cDNA and added a universal primer site and UMIs. One entry per CDR3 protein results from TCRdb running MiXCR on the 5' RACE reads. The table lists around 320,000 distinct CDR3 sequences, around 10% of them singletons. This TCR derives from a man younger than 30 who received the YFV17D yellow fever vaccine. Sequencing was performed on CD4+ T cells sorted from PBMCs, taken 45 days after the yellow fever booster vaccination. This sequence joins TRBV28 and TRBJ2-5; D is ambiguous. The CDR3 DNA follows: TGTGCCAGCATAGGCCGGGAGACCCAGTACTTC. Translation gives CASIGRETQYF.